Below, one T cell receptor (beta chain) is given with its context. The method was immunoSEQ multiplex PCR; TCRdb's version includes in-frame clones alone and lacks a portion of them. The repertoire holds 630,000 or so clones, with about 98% as singletons. The data derive from a study of shared clonotypes between healthy human individuals. Naive-designated CD8 cells lacked CD45RO, were positively enriched for CCR7, and omitted terminally differentiated effector memory CD45RA+ cells. The length of the CDR3 is 10 residues. CDR1 DFQATT and CDR2 SNEGSKA come from the germline V gene (reference sequence). Between the trimmed V and J ends, which lost 6 bases and 6 bases, there was a span of 8 bases.

The sequencing input was naive CD8+ T cells sorted from blood. The chain combines TRBV20-1 with TRBJ1-1; D is undetermined. This receptor was taken from a man between 25 and 39 years old in good health. Here the CDR3 reads CSAPRAEAFF. CDR3 nucleotides: TGCAGTGCCCCCCGGGCTGAAGCTTTCTTT.